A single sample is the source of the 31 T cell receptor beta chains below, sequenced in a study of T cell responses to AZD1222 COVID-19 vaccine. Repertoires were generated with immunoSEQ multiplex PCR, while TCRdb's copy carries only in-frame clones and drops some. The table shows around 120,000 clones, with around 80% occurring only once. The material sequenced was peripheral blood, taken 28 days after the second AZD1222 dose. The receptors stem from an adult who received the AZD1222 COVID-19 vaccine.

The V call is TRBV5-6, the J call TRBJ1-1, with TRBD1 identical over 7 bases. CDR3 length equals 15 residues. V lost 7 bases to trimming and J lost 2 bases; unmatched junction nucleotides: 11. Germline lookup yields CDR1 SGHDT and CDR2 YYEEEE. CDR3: CASRLRGMDNTEAFF. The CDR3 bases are TGTGCCAGCCGCCTCAGGGGGATGGATAACACTGAAGCTTTCTTT.

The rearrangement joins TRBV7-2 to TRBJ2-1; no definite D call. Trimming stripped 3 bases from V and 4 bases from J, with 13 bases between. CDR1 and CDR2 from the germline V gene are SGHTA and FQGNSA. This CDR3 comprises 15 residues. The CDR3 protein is CASSFLLPPYNEQFF. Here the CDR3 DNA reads TGTGCCAGCAGCTTTCTACTTCCCCCGTACAATGAGCAGTTCTTC.

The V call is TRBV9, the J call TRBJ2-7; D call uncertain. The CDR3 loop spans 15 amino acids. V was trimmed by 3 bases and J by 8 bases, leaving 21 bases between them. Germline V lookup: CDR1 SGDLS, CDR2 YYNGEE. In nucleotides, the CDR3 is TGTGCCAGCAGCGCAGAACAGATCCTCTTCGGAAAGCAGTACTTC. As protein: CASSAEQILFGKQYF. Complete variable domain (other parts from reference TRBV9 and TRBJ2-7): DSGVTQTPKHLITATGQRVTLRCSPRSGDLSVYWYQQSLDQGLQFLIQYYNGEERAKGNILERFSAQQFPDLHSELNLSSLELGDSALYFCASSAEQILFGKQYFGPGTRLTVT.

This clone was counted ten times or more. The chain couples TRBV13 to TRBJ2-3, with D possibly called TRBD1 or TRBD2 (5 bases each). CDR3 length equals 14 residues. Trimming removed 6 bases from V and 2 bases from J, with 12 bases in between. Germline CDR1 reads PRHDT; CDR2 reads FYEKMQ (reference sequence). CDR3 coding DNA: TGTGCCAGCAGGGGGTTGGGGGACACAGATACGCAGTATTTT. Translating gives CASRGLGDTDTQYF.

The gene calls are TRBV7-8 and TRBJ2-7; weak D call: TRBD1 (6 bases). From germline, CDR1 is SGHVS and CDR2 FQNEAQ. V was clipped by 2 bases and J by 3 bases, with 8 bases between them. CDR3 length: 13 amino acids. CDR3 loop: CASSLPRGYEQYF. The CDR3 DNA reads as TGTGCCAGCAGCTTACCCAGGGGCTACGAGCAGTACTTC. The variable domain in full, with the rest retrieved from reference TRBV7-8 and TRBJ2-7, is GAGVSQSPRYKVAKRGQDVALRCDPISGHVSLFWYQQALGQGPEFLTYFQNEAQLDKSGLPSDRFFAERPEGSVSTLKIQRTQQEDSAVYLCASSLPRGYEQYFGPGTRLTVT.

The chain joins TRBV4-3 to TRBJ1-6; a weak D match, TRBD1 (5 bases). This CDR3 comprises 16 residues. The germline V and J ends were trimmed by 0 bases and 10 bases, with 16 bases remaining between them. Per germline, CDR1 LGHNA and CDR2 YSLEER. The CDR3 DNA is TGCGCCAGCAGCCAAGAGGGGGGATCCCCGGGATCACCCCTCCACTTT. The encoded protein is CASSQEGGSPGSPLHF.

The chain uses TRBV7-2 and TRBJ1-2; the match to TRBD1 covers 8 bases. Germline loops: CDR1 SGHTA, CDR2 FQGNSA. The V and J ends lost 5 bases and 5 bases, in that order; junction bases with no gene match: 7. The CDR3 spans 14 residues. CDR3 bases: TGTGCCAGCAGCCCAAGACAGGGGTGGTATGGCTACACCTTC. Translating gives CASSPRQGWYGYTF.

The CDR3 spells CASSLTGGEKLFF. CDR3 in DNA: TGTGCCAGCAGTTTAACCGGGGGTGAAAAACTGTTTTTT. The chain links TRBV28 to TRBJ1-4, with D maybe TRBD1 (5 bases). Between the trimmed V and J ends, which lost 2 bases and 7 bases, there was a span of 8 bases. The CDR3 contains 13 residues. Germline V gene lookup returns CDR1 MDHEN and CDR2 SYDVKM.

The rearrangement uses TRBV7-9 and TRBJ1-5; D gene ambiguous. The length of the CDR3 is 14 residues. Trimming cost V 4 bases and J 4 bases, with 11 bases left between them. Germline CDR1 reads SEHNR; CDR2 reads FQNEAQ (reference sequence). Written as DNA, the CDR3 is TGTGCCAGCAGCTCCCGGGCCTCGAATCAGCCCCAGCATTTT. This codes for CASSSRASNQPQHF.

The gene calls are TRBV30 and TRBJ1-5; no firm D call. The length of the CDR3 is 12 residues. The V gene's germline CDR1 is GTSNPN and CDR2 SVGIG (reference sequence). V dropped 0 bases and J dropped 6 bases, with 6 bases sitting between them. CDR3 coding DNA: TGTGCCTGGAGTGTAGGTTTTCAGCCCCAGCATTTT. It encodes CAWSVGFQPQHF.

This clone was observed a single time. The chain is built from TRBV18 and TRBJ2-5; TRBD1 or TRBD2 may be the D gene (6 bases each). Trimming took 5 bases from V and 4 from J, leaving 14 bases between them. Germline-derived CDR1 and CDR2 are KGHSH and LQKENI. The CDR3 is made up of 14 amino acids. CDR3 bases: TGTGCCAGCTCAGCCCCGGGGGCAGGAGAGACCCAGTACTTC. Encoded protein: CASSAPGAGETQYF.

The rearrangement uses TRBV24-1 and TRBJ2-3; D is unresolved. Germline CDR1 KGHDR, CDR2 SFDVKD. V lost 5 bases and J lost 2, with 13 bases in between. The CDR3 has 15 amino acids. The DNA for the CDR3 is TGTGCCACCAGTGTTTGGACGGGCTACACAGATACGCAGTATTTT. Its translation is CATSVWTGYTDTQYF.

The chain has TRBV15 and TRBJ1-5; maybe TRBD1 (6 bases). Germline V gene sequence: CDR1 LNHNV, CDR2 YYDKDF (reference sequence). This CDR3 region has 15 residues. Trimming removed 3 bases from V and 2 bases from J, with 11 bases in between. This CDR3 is CATSSHHRGNQPQHF. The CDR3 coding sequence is TGTGCCACCAGCAGCCACCACAGGGGCAATCAGCCCCAGCATTTT.

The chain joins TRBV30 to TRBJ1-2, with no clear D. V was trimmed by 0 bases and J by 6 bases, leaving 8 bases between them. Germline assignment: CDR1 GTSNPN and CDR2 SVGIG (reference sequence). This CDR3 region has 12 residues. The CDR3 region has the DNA TGTGCCTGGAGTGTACATGGGAATGGCTACACCTTC. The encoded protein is CAWSVHGNGYTF.

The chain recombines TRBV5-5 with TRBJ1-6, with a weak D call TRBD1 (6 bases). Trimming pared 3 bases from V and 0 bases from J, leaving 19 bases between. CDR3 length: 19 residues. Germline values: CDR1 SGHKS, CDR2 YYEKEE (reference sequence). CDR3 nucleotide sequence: TGTGCCAGCAGCTCCCTGCCGGGACAACTAAGCTCCTATAATTCACCCCTCCACTTT. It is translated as CASSSLPGQLSSYNSPLHF. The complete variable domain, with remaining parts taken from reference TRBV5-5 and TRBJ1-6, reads DAGVTQSPTHLIKTRGQQVTLRCSPISGHKSVSWYQQVLGQGPQFIFQYYEKEERGRGNFPDRFSARQFPNYSSELNVNALLLGDSALYLCASSSLPGQLSSYNSPLHFGNGTRLTVT.

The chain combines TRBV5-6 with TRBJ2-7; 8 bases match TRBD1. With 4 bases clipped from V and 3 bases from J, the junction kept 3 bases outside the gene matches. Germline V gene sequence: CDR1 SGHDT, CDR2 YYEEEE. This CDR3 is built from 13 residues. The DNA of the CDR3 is TGTGCCAGCAGCACAGGGGGTAGCTACGAGCAGTACTTC. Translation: CASSTGGSYEQYF.

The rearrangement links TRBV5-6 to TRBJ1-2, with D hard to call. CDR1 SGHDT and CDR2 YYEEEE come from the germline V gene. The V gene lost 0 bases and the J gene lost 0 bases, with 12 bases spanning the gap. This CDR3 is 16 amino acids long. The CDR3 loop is CASSLASGGTNYGYTF. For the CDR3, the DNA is TGTGCCAGCAGCTTGGCTTCAGGCGGGACTAACTATGGCTACACCTTC.

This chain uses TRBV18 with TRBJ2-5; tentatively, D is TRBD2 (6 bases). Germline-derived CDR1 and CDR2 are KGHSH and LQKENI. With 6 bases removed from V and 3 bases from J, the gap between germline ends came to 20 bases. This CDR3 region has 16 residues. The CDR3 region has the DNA TGTGCCAGCTCTCCCCGAGGAGGGCGGGTAGAAGAGACCCAGTACTTC. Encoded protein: CASSPRGGRVEETQYF. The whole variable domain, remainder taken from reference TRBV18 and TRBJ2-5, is NAGVMQNPRHLVRRRGQEARLRCSPMKGHSHVYWYRQLPEEGLKFMVYLQKENIIDESGMPKERFSAEFPKEGPSILRIQQVVRGDSAAYFCASSPRGGRVEETQYFGPGTRLLVL.

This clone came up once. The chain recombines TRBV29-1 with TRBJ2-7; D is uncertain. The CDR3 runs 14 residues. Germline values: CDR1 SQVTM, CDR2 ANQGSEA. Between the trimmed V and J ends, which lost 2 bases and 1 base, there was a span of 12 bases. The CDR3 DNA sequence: TGCAGCGTTGAATTACTGGGTTTATCCTACGAGCAGTACTTC. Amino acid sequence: CSVELLGLSYEQYF.

In DNA form, the CDR3 reads TGTGCCAGCAGCAACTCACCCGGGGGGGCAGGGGCCTACAATGAGCAGTTCTTC. Its protein is CASSNSPGGAGAYNEQFF. The chain has TRBV7-2 and TRBJ2-1; 8 nucleotides match TRBD2. Unmatched junction bases numbered 14, after V lost 5 bases and J lost 2 bases. CDR1 and CDR2 (germline): SGHTA, FQGNSA. The CDR3 has 18 residues.

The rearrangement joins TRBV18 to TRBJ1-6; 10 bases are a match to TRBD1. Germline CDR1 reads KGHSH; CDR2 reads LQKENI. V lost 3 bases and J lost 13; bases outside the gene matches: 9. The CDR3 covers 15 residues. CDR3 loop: CASSPGDRGRWPLHF. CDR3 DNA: TGTGCCAGCTCACCGGGGGACAGGGGAAGGTGGCCCCTCCACTTT.

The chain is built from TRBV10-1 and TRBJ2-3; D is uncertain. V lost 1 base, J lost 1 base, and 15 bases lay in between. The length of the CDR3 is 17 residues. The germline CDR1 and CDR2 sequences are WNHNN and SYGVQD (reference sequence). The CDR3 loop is CASSEFRVMVGTDTQYF. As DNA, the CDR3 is TGCGCCAGCAGTGAGTTTCGAGTTATGGTGGGCACAGATACGCAGTATTTT.

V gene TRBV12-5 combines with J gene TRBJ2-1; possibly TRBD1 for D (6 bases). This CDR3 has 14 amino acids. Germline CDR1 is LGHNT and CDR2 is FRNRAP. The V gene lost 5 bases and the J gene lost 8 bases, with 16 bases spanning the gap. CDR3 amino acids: CASGLERGGYEQFF. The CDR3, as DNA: TGTGCTAGTGGTCTGGAACGAGGGGGTTATGAGCAGTTCTTC. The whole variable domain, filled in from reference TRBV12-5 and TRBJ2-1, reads DARVTQTPRHKVTEMGQEVTMRCQPILGHNTVFWYRQTMMQGLELLAYFRNRAPLDDSGMPKDRFSAEMPDATLATLKIQPSEPRDSAVYFCASGLERGGYEQFFGPGTRLTVL.

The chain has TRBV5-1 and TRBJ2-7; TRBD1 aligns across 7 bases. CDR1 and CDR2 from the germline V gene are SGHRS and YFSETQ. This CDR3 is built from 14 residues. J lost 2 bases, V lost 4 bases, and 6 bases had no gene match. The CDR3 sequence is CASSLRDRPYEQYF. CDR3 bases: TGCGCCAGCAGCCTCCGGGACAGACCCTACGAGCAGTACTTC.

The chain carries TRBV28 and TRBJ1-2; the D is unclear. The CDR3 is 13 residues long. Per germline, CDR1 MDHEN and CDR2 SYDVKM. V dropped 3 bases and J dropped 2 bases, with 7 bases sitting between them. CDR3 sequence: CASSFHKNYGYTF. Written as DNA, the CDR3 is TGTGCCAGCAGTTTCCACAAAAACTATGGCTACACCTTC.

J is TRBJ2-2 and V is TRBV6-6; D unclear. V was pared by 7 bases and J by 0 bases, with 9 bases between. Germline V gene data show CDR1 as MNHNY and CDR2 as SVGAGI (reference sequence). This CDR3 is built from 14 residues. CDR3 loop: CASMAAPNTGELFF. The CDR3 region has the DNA TGTGCCAGCATGGCAGCCCCGAACACCGGGGAGCTGTTTTTT.

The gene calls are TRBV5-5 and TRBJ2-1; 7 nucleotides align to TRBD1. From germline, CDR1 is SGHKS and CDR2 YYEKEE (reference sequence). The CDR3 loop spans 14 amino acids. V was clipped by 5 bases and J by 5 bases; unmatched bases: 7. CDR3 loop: CASRGTAANNEQFF. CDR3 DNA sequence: TGTGCCAGCAGAGGGACAGCGGCTAACAATGAGCAGTTCTTC.

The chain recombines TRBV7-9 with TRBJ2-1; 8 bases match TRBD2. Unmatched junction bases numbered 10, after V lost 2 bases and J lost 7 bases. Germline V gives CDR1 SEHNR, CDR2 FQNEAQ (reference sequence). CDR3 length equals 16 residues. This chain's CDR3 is CASSLISGGQGNEQFF. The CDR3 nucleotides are TGTGCCAGCAGCTTAATAAGCGGGGGCCAAGGGAATGAGCAGTTCTTC. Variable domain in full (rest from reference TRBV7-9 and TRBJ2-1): DTGVSQNPRHKITKRGQNVTFRCDPISEHNRLYWYRQTLGQGPEFLTYFQNEAQLEKSRLLSDRFSAERPKGSFSTLEIQRTEQGDSAMYLCASSLISGGQGNEQFFGPGTRLTVL.

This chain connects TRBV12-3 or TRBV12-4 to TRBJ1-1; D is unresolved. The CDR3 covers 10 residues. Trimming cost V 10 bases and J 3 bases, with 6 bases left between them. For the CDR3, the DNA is TGTGCCATCAAGCACACTGAAGCTTTCTTT. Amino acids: CAIKHTEAFF.

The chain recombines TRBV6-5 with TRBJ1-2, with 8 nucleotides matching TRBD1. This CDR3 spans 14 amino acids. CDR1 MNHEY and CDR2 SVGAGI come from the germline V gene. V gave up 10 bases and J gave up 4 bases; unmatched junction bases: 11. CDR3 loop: CATQTGATFYGYTF. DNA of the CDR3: TGTGCCACGCAGACAGGGGCTACTTTCTATGGCTACACCTTC.

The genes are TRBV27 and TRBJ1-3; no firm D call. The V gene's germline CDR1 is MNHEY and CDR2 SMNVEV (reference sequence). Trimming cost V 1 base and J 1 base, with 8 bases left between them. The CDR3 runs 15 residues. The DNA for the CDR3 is TGTGCCAGCAGTTTATTCCACAGTTCTGGAAACACCATATATTTT. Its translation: CASSLFHSSGNTIYF.